This entry concerns a single T cell receptor (beta chain). Its antigen is not known. The germline V gene encodes CDR1 MNHNY and CDR2 SVGAGI (reference sequence). This CDR3 region has 13 residues. V was cut by 2 bases and J by 10 bases, with 9 bases left in between. Profiled with immunoSEQ multiplex PCR; TCRdb holds only in-frame clones, not every one. The table lists around 36,000 clones, approximately 80% of them singletons. This entry is derived from a study of T cells in localized non-small cell lung cancer. Findings and caveats of the study: Heterogeneity cannot be ruled out, as sequencing used one tumor region only.

The origin of this receptor is a male donor at least 60 years old with stage II lung adenocarcinoma. V is TRBV6-6 and J is TRBJ1-6; no definite D call. This sample comprised peripheral blood mononuclear cells, obtained before any cancer treatment. CDR3 coding DNA: TGTGCCAGCAGTTACAAAGGAGGGTCACCCCTCCACTTT. Protein: CASSYKGGSPLHF.